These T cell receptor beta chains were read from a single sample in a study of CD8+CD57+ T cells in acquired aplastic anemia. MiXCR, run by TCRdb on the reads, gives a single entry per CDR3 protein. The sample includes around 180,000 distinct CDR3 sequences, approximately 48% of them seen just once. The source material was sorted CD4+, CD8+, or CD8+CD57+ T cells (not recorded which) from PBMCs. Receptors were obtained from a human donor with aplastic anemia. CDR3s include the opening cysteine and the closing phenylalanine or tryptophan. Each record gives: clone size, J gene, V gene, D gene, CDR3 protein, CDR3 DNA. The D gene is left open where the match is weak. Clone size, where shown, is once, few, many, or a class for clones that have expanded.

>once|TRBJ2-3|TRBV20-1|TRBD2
CSANPGLAGTDTQYF
TGCAGTGCAAACCCGGGACTAGCGGGCACAGATACGCAGTATTTT
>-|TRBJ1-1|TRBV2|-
CASSESGGTEAFF
TGTGCCAGCAGTGAGTCGGGTGGGACTGAAGCTTTCTTT
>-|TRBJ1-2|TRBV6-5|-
CASSYSPGAGGYTF
TGTGCCAGCAGTTACTCGCCTGGGGCGGGTGGCTACACCTTC
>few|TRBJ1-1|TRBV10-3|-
CAVTSGQNTEAFF
TGTGCCGTGACTTCGGGACAGAACACTGAAGCTTTCTTT
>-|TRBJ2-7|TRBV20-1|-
CSASPGSSPSYEQYF
TGCAGTGCTAGTCCAGGGAGTTCCCCATCCTACGAGCAGTACTTC
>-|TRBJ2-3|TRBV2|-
CASSEGTTDTQYF
TGTGCCAGCAGTGAAGGGACGACAGATACGCAGTATTTT
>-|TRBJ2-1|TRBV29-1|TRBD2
CSVPLATNEQFF
TGCAGCGTCCCACTAGCGACCAATGAGCAGTTCTTC
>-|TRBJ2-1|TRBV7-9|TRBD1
CASRSDRENEQFF
TGTGCCAGCAGATCAGACAGGGAAAATGAGCAGTTCTTC
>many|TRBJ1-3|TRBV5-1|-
CASSPRGNTIYF
TGCGCCAGCAGCCCCCGTGGAAACACCATATATTTT
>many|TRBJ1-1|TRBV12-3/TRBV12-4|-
CASNPLGLGKAFF
TGTGCCAGCAACCCCCTCGGGTTAGGGAAAGCTTTCTTT